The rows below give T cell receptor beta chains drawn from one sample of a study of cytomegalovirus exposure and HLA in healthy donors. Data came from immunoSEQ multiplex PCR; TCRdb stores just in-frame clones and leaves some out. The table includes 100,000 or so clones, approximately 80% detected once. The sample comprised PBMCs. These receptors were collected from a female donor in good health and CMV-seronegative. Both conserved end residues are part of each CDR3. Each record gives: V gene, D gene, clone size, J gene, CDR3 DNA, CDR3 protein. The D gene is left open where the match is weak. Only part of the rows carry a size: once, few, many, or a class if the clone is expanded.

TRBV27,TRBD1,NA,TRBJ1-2,TGTGCCAGCAGACCTGGGGGACAGGCCTATGGCTACACCTTC,CASRPGGQAYGYTF
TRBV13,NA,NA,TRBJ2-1,TGTGCCAGCAGCCGACGGGGGGCCGAGAATGAGCAGTTCTTC,CASSRRGAENEQFF
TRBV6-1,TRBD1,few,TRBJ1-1,TGTGCCAGCAGTGAAGCGCTTCGGGGACAGCTCCAAAGTAGGGCTTTCTTT,CASSEALRGQLQSRAFF
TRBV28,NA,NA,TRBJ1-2,TGTGCCAGCAGTTTACCGCAGGGGAACTATGGCTACACCTTC,CASSLPQGNYGYTF
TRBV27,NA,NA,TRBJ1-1,TGTGCCAGCAGTGACGGGGGAGGGTGGACTGAAGCTTTCTTT,CASSDGGGWTEAFF
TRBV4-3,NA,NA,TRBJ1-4,TGCGCCAGCAGCCAACTGGGAGTTGGTGAAAAACTGTTTTTT,CASSQLGVGEKLFF
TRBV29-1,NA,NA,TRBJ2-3,TGCAGCCCAACCTTCGGACTCCATCTACGTCCAACACCGGGCAGGATTTCAGATACGCAGTATTTT,CSPTFGLHLRPTPGRISDTQYF
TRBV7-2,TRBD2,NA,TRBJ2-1,TGTGCCAGCAGCTTAGGGACTAGCATTTTAAATGAGCAGTTCTTC,CASSLGTSILNEQFF
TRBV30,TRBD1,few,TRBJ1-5,TGTGCCTGGAGGCTTGGACAGGGGTTGTATCAGCCCCAGCATTTT,CAWRLGQGLYQPQHF
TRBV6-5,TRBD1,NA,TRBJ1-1,TGTGCCAGCAGTTATCGGACAGGGGGAAACACTGAAGCTTTCTTT,CASSYRTGGNTEAFF
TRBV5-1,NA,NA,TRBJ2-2,TGCGCCAGCAGTTTGACTAACGGGAACACCGGGGAGCTGTTTTTT,CASSLTNGNTGELFF
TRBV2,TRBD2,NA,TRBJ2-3,TGTGCCAGCGCCGCGGGAGCAGATACGCAGTATTTT,CASAAGADTQYF
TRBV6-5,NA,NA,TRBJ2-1,TGTGCCAGCAGTGGAGCCCGACTAGTTCTTGAGCAGTTCTTC,CASSGARLVLEQFF
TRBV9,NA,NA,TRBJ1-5,TGTGCCAGCAGCGCCCAAGGGGGATCTCAGCCCCAGCATTTT,CASSAQGGSQPQHF
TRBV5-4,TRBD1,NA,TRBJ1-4,TGTGCCAGCAGCAATAGAGGGGGCGTTATCGGTGAAAAACTGTTTTTT,CASSNRGGVIGEKLFF
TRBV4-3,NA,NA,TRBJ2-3,TGCGCCAGCAGCCAAGAAACAGGCACAGATACGCAGTATTTT,CASSQETGTDTQYF
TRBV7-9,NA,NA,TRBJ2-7,TGTGCCAGCGGGAGGACAAATAACGAGCAGTACTTC,CASGRTNNEQYF
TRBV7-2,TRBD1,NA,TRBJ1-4,TGTGCCAGCACCCCGACAGGGGGAGGAGAAAAACTGTTTTTT,CASTPTGGGEKLFF
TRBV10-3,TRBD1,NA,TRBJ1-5,TGTGCCATCAGCAAAGGGACAGATAGCAATCAGCCCCAGCATTTT,CAISKGTDSNQPQHF
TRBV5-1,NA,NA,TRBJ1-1,TGCGCCAGCAGCTTTCTTGAAGCTTTCTTT,CASSFLEAFF
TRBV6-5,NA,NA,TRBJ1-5,TGTGCCAGCAGTCTACAGGCGCATCAGCCCCAGCATTTT,CASSLQAHQPQHF
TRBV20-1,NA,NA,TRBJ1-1,TGCAGTGCTAGCAGGGTCCCTGAAGCTTTCTTT,CSASRVPEAFF
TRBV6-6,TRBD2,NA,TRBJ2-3,TGTGCCAGCAGTACGACTAGCGGGGGAAACACAGATACGCAGTATTTT,CASSTTSGGNTDTQYF
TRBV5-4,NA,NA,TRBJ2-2,TGTGCCAGCAGCTCCGAGGGGGGGGCGAACACCGGGGAGCTGTTTTTT,CASSSEGGANTGELFF
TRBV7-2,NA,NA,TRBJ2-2,TGTGCCAGCAGCTCAGGGTTGACCGGGGAGCTGTTTTTT,CASSSGLTGELFF
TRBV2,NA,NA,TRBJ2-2,TGTGCCAGCAGTGACTGGTCAGGCACCGGGGAGCTGTTTTTT,CASSDWSGTGELFF
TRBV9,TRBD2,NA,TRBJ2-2,TGTGCCAGCAGCGTAGCGGCGGGGGGGCTCACCGGGGAGCTGTTTTTT,CASSVAAGGLTGELFF
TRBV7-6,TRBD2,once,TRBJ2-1,TGTGCCAGCAGCACGGGACTAGAGAAGTTCTTC,CASSTGLEKFF
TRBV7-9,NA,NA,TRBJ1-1,TGTGCCAGCAGCTTAAAGTTTGGACAGATGAACACTGAAGCTTTCTTT,CASSLKFGQMNTEAFF
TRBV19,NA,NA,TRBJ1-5,TGTGCCAGTAGTTGGGGGGAAGGGAGCAATCAGCCCCAGCATTTT,CASSWGEGSNQPQHF
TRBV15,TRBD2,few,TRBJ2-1,TGTGCCACCAGCAAAGCTAGCGGGGGGTCCTACAATGAGCAGTTCTTC,CATSKASGGSYNEQFF
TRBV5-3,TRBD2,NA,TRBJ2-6,TGTGCCAGAAGCTTCCCTCTAGCGGGGGGGCCGTGGTCTGGGGCCAACGTCCTGACTTTC,CARSFPLAGGPWSGANVLTF
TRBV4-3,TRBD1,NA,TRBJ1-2,TGCGCCAGCAGCCAAGACTTTAGGGACAGGGGTTCCTATGGCTACACCTTC,CASSQDFRDRGSYGYTF
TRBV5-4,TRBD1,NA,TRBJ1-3,TGTGCCAGCAGCACCCCGACGACAGGGCGCTCTGGAAACACCATATATTTT,CASSTPTTGRSGNTIYF
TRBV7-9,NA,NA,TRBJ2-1,TGTGCCAGCAGAAAGGGGGGGCGGGAGCAGTTCTTC,CASRKGGREQFF
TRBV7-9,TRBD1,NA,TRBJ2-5,TGTGCCAGCAGCCCCGACAGGGGGGCTCGGACCCAGTACTTC,CASSPDRGARTQYF
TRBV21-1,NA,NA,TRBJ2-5,TGTGCCAGCACGGGTGAGACCCAGTACTTC,CASTGETQYF
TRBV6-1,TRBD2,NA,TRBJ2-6,TGTGCCAGCAGTGCCTTAGCGGGTATGCCCAGTGGGGCCAACGTCCTGACTTTC,CASSALAGMPSGANVLTF
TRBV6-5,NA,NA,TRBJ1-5,TGTGCCAGCAGCCCTCCTCCAGATTCGGGTCAGCCCCAGCATTTT,CASSPPPDSGQPQHF
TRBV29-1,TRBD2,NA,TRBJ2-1,TGCAGCGCCGAGGGACTAGCGGGGGGGCCCTCCTACAATGAGCAGTTCTTC,CSAEGLAGGPSYNEQFF
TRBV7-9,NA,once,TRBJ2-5,TGTGCCAGCCGCCCTTGGGGGAGCGGGGAGACCCAGTACTTC,CASRPWGSGETQYF
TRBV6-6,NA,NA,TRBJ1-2,TGTGCCAGCAGTGACACGGGGGGCGACTATGGCTACACCTTC,CASSDTGGDYGYTF
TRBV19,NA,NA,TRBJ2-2,TGTGCCAGTAGCCTTCGGGAGCTCATCGGGGAGCTGTTTTTT,CASSLRELIGELFF
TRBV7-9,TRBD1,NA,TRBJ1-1,TGTGCCAGCAGCTTACTCGTAACAGGGGGTCGCACTGAAGCTTTCTTT,CASSLLVTGGRTEAFF
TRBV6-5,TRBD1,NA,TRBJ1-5,TGTGCCAGCAGCAAGACAGGGGGGGGCAATCAGCCCCAGCATTTT,CASSKTGGGNQPQHF
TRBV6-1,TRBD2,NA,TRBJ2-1,TGTGCCAGCAGTGGGCGACTAGCGGGGGGGGACAATGAGCAGTTCTTC,CASSGRLAGGDNEQFF
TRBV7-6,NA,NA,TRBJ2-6,TGTGCCAGCAGCTTATTGGCGTTCGGGGGACCGGCGCCCGGGGCCAACGTCCTGACTTTC,CASSLLAFGGPAPGANVLTF
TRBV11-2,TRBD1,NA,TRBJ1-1,TGTGCCAGCGCAGGACAGGGAAGCTTGAACACTGAAGCTTTCTTT,CASAGQGSLNTEAFF
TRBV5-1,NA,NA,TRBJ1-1,TGCGCCAGCGGAATTGGGTGGGCTGAAACTGAAGCTTTCTTT,CASGIGWAETEAFF
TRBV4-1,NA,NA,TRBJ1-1,TGCGCCAGCAGCCCAAATCCGGGGAAGAACACTGAAGCTTTCTTT,CASSPNPGKNTEAFF
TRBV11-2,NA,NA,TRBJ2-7,TGTGCCAGCAGCACCGGGGTCCTAAGAGGTGACTACGAGCAGTACTTC,CASSTGVLRGDYEQYF